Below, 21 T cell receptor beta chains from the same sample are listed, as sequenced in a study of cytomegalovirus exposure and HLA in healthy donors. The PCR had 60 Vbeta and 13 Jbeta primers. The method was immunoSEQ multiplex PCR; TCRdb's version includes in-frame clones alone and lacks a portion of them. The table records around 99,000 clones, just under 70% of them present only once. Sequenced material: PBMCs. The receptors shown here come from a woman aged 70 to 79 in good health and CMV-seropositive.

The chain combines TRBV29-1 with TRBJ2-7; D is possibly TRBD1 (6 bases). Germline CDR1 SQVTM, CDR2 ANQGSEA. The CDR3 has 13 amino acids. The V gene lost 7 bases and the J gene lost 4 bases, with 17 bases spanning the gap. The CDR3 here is CSAATGNRYEQYF. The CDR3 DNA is TGCAGCGCCGCGACAGGTAACCGTTACGAGCAGTACTTC.

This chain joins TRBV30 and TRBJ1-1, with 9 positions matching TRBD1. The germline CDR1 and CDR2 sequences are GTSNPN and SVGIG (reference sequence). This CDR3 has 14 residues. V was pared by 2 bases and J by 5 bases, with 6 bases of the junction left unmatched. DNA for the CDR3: TGTGCCTGGAGTACCGGGACAGGGAAGACTGAAGCTTTCTTT. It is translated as CAWSTGTGKTEAFF.

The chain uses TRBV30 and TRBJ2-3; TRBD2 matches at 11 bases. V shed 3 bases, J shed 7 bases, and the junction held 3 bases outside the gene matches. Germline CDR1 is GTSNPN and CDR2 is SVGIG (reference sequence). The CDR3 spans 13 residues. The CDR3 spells CAWSGLAGNTQYF. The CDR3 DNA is TGTGCCTGGAGCGGACTAGCGGGTAATACGCAGTATTTT. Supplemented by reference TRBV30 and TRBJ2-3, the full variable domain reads SQTIHQWPATLVQPVGSPLSLECTVEGTSNPNLYWYRQAAGRGLQLLFYSVGIGQISSEVPQNLSASRPQDRQFILSSKKLLLSDSGFYLCAWSGLAGNTQYFGPGTRLTVL.

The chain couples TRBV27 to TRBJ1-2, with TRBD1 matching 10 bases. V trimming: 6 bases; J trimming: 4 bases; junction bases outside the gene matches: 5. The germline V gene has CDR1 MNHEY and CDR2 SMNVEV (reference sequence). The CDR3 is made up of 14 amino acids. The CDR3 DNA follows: TGTGCCAGCAGGAGACAGGGGGCCGGCTATGGCTACACCTTC. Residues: CASRRQGAGYGYTF.

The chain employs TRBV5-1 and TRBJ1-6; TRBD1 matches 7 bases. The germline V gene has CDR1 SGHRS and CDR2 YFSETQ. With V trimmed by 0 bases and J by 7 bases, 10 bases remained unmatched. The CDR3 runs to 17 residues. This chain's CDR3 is CASSLGPKGQYNSPLHF. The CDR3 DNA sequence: TGCGCCAGCAGCTTGGGACCAAAGGGACAGTACAATTCACCCCTCCACTTT.

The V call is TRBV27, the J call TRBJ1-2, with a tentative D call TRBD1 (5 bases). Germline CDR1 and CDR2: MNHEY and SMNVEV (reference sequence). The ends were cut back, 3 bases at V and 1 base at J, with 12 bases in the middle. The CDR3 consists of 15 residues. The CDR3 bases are TGTGCCAGCAGTTTGGGGCGAGGAAATAACTATGGCTACACCTTC. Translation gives CASSLGRGNNYGYTF.

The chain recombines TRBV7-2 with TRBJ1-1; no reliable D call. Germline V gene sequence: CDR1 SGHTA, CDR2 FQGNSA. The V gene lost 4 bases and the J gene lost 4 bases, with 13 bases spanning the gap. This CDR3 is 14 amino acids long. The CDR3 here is CASSSLGQSTEAFF. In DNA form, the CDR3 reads TGTGCCAGCAGCTCTCTGGGCCAGAGCACTGAAGCTTTCTTT.

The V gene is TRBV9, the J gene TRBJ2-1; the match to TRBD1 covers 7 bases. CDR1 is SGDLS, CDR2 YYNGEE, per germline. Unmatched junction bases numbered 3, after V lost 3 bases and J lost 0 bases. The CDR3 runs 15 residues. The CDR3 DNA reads TGTGCCAGCAGCGCGGGACAGAGCTCCTACAATGAGCAGTTCTTC. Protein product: CASSAGQSSYNEQFF. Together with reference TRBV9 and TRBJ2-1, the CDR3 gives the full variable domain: DSGVTQTPKHLITATGQRVTLRCSPRSGDLSVYWYQQSLDQGLQFLIQYYNGEERAKGNILERFSAQQFPDLHSELNLSSLELGDSALYFCASSAGQSSYNEQFFGPGTRLTVL.

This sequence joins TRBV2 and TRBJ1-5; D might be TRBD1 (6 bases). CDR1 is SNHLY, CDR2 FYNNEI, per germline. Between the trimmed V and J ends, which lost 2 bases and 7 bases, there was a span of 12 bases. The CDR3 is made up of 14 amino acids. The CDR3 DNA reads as TGTGCCAGCAGTGAAAGCGGGGGGCGGCAGCCCCAGCATTTT. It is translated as CASSESGGRQPQHF.

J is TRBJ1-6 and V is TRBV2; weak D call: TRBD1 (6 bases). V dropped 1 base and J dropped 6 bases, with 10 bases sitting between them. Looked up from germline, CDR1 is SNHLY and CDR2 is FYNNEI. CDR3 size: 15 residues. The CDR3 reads CASSEGRRGNSPLHF. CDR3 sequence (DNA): TGTGCCAGCAGTGAAGGTCGCAGGGGTAATTCACCCCTCCACTTT. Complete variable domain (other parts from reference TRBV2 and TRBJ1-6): EPEVTQTPSHQVTQMGQEVILRCVPISNHLYFYWYRQILGQKVEFLVSFYNNEISEKSEIFDDQFSVERPDGSNFTLKIRSTKLEDSAMYFCASSEGRRGNSPLHFGNGTRLTVT.

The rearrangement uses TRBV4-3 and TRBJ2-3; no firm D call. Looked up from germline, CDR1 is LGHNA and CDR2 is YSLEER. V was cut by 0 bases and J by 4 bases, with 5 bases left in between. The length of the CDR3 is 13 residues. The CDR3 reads CASSQDSADTQYF. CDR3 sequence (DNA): TGCGCCAGCAGCCAAGATTCGGCAGATACGCAGTATTTT.

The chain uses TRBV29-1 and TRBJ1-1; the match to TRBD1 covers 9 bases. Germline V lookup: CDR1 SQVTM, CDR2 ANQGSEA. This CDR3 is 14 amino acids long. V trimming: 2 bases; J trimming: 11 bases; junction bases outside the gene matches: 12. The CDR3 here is CSVETGGVGRTAFF. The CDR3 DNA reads TGCAGCGTTGAAACAGGGGGCGTAGGAAGAACGGCTTTCTTT.

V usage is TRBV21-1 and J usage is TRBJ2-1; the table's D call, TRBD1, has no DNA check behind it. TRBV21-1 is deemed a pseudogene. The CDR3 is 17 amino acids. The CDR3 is CASSKGRGDRAYNEQFF. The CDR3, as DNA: TGTGCCAGCAGCAAAGGGCGCGGGGACAGGGCTTACAATGAGCAGTTCTTC.

DNA of the CDR3: TGTGCCATCAGTGAGTCATGGCGGGGGCAACAGTTCTTC. It encodes CAISESWRGQQFF. The rearrangement joins TRBV10-3 to TRBJ2-1, with D perhaps matching TRBD2 (7 bases). Germline values: CDR1 ENHRY, CDR2 SYGVKD. CDR3 size: 13 residues. Trimming stripped 0 bases from V and 13 bases from J, with 13 bases between.

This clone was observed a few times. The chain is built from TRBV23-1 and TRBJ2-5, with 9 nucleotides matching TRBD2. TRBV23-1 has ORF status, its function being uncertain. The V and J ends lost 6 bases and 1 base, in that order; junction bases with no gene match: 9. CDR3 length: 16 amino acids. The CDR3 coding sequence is TGCGCCAGCAGCCCCGGACTAGCGTGGACCCAAGAGACCCAGTACTTC. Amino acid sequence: CASSPGLAWTQETQYF.

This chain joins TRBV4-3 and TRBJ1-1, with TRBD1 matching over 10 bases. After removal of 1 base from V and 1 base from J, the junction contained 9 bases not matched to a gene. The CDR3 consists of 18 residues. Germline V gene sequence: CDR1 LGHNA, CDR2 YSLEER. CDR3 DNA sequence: TGCGCCAGCAGCCAAGCTCTAAGACAGGGGGCTGGGAACACTGAAGCTTTCTTT. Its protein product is CASSQALRQGAGNTEAFF.

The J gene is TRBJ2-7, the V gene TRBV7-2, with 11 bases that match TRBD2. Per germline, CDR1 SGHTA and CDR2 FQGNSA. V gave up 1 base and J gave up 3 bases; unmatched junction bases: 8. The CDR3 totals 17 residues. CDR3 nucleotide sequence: TGTGCCAGCAGCTTAGGGCTAGCGGGGGGCTCAGGCTACGAGCAGTACTTC. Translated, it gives CASSLGLAGGSGYEQYF.

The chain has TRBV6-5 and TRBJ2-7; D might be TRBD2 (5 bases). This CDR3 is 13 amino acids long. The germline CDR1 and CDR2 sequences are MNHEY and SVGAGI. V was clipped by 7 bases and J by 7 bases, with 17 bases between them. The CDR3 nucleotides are TGTGCCAGCACCCCCGGTTTGAGGAGGGAGCAGTACTTC. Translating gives CASTPGLRREQYF.

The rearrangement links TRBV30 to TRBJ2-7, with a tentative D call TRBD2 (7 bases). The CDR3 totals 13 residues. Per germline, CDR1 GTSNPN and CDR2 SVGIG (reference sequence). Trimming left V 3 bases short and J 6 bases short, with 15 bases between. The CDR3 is CAWSGGPPGEQYF. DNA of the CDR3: TGTGCCTGGAGCGGGGGGCCGCCTGGCGAGCAGTACTTC.

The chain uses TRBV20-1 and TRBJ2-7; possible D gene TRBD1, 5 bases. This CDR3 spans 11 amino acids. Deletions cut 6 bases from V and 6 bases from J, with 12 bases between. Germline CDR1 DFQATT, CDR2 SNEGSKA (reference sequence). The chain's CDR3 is CSAAGRGEQYF. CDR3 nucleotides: TGCAGTGCAGCAGGGCGCGGCGAGCAGTACTTC.

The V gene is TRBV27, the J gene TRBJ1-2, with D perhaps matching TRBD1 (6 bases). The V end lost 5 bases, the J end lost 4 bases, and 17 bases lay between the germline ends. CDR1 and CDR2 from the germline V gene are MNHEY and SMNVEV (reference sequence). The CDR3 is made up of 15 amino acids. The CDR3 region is CASSVGMGASYGYTF. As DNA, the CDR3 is TGTGCCAGCAGTGTAGGAATGGGGGCTTCCTATGGCTACACCTTC.